This TCR beta chain was sequenced during a study of blood T cell repertoires in COVID-19. The CDR3 has 15 amino acids. Germline CDR1 is SNHLY and CDR2 is FYNNEI. J gave up 4 bases and V 6 bases, and 9 bases lay outside the gene matches. Original methodology: Estimation of nucleated cell counts relied on the amplification of reference gene primers. Generated by immunoSEQ multiplex PCR, the TCRdb table keeps only in-frame clones and is missing some. For V, J and clone size, that table is used; D and trimming come from the DNA. The table has roughly 60,000 clones, around 82% seen once. Seattle patients were enrolled while actively infected and followed longitudinally.

This receptor was obtained from an elderly man with COVID-19, enrolled during active disease. The sequenced sample consisted of peripheral blood. This chain uses TRBV2 with TRBJ2-7; 10 bases are shared with TRBD2. The CDR3 DNA is TGTGCCAGCAGGGATAGCGGGGGGAAAGGGTACGAGCAGTACTTC. Its translation is CASRDSGGKGYEQYF.